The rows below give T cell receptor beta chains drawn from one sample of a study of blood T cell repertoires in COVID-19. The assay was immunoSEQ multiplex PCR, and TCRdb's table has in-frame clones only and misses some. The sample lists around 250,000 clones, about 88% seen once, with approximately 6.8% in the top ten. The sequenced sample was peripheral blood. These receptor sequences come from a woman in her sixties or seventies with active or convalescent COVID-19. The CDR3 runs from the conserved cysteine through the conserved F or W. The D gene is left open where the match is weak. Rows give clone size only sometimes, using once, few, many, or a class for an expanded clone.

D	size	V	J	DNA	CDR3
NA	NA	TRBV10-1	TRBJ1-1	TGCGCCACACAGGGTCCTGAGGGCACTGAAGCTTTCTTT	CATQGPEGTEAFF
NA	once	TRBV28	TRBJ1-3	TGTGCCAGCAGTTTAGTTCGGGGGGGAAACACCATATATTTT	CASSLVRGGNTIYF
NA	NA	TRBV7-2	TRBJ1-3	TGTGCCAGCAGCTTAGACAGGGCACCTGGAAACACCATATATTTT	CASSLDRAPGNTIYF
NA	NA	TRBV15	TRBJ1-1	TGTGCCACCAGCAAGACAGGACCTTACACTGAAGCTTTCTTT	CATSKTGPYTEAFF
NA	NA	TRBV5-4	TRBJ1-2	TGTGCCAGCAGCTTGCCGGTCTGGAAAGAGGGTGGCTACACCTTC	CASSLPVWKEGGYTF
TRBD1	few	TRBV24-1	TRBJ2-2	TGTGCCACCAGTGGTCGGGACAGGGGGGACGGGGAGCTGTTTTTT	CATSGRDRGDGELFF
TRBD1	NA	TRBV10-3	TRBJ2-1	TGTGCCACCAGCCCGACAGGGCTAAATGAGCAGTTCTTC	CATSPTGLNEQFF
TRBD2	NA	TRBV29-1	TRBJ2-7	TGCAGCGTCGTCGGGGGGGATAGATCCTACGAGCAGTACTTC	CSVVGGDRSYEQYF
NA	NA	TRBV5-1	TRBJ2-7	TGCGCCAGCAGGGAAGACAACTACGAGCAGTACTTC	CASREDNYEQYF
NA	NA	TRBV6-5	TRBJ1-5	TGTGCCAGCAGTCGGGAAATAAGTAATCAGCCCCAGCATTTT	CASSREISNQPQHF
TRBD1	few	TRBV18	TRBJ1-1	TGTGCCAGCTCTCTACAGGGGCGGACTGAAGCTTTCTTT	CASSLQGRTEAFF
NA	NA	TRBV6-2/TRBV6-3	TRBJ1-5	TGTGCCAGCAGTCGGACGGTGAGGGGGGGTCAGCCCCAGCATTTT	CASSRTVRGGQPQHF
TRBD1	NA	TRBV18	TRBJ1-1	TGTGCCAGCTCACGCACCCAGGGGGCGTATCTTGCTTTCTTT	CASSRTQGAYLAFF
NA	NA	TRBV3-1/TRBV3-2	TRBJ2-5	TGTGCCAGCAGCCAACGGGGGCAAGAGACCCAGTACTTC	CASSQRGQETQYF
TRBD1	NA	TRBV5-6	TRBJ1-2	TGTGCCAGCAGCGGACAGGTTGGCTATGGCTACACCTTC	CASSGQVGYGYTF
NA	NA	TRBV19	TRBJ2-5	TGTGCCAGTAGTATCATAACGGAGAAGACCCAGTACTTC	CASSIITEKTQYF
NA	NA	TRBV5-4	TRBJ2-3	TGTGCCAGCAGTTCAGCGGAGCCCACAGATACGCAGTATTTT	CASSSAEPTDTQYF
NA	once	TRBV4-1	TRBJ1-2	TGCGCCAGCAGCCAAGGAGGGGGGGCCCTCTATGGCTACACCTTC	CASSQGGGALYGYTF
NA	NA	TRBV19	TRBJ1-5	TGTGCCAGTAGTGTTACAGAATATAGCAATCAGCCCCAGCATTTT	CASSVTEYSNQPQHF
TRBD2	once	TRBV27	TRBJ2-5	TGTGCCAGCAGTTCCCCCGGCGGGGGGGGGACCCAGTACTTC	CASSSPGGGGTQYF
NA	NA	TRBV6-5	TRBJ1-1	TGTGCCAGCAGTTTCCCGGTAGGCGGTGAAGCTTTCTTT	CASSFPVGGEAFF
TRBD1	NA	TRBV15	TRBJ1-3	TGTGCCACCAGCCCTACCGATCCGACAGGGGCTGGAAACACCATATATTTT	CATSPTDPTGAGNTIYF
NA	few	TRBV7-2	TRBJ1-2	TGTGCCAGCAGCTTAACCCTAGGCTACACCTTC	CASSLTLGYTF
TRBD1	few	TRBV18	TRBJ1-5	TGTGCCAGCTCACCGGGACAGCAACCTAATCAGCCCCAGCATTTT	CASSPGQQPNQPQHF
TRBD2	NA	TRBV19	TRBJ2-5	TGTGCCAGTAGTGGAATAGCGGGGACCGGGGAGACCCAGTACTTC	CASSGIAGTGETQYF
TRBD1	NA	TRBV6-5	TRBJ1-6	TGTGCCAGCAGTAGGACAGGGAGAGGATCACCCCTCCACTTT	CASSRTGRGSPLHF
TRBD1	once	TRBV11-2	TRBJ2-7	TGTGCCAGCAGCCGACAGGGGGGCTCCTACGAGCAGTACTTC	CASSRQGGSYEQYF
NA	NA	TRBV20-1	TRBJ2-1	TGCAGTGCTAGCGGCCGGGGGTGGGCGTTCTTC	CSASGRGWAFF
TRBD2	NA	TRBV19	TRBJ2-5	TGTGCCAGTACCCCGGCTAGCGGGGTAGAGACCCAGTACTTC	CASTPASGVETQYF
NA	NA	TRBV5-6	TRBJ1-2	TGTGCCAGCAGCTCCAGGGGTGGCTACACCTTC	CASSSRGGYTF
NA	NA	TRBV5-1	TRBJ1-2	TGCGCCAGCAGCTTGGGGCTCCAACCCAACTATGGCTACACCTTC	CASSLGLQPNYGYTF
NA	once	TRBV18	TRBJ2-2	TGTGCCAGCTCACCTCAGGGAACCGGGGAGCTGTTTTTT	CASSPQGTGELFF
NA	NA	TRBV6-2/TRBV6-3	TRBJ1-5	TGTGCCAGCAGTTACTTAGTAGGTGGGGGAGGGCCCCAGCATTTT	CASSYLVGGGGPQHF
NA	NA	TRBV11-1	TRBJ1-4	TGTGCCAGCAGCTTAGGACAGGAGGAGAATGAAAAACTGTTTTTT	CASSLGQEENEKLFF
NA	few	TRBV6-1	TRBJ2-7	TGTGCCAGCAGTGGAATTCAGGGTGCCAACGAGCAGTACTTC	CASSGIQGANEQYF
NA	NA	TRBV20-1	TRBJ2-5	TGCAGTCCTGAGGTAGGAGAGACCCAGTACTTC	CSPEVGETQYF
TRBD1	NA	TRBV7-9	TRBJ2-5	TGTGCCAGCAGTTATACCGGACAGGCCCAAGAGACCCAGTACTTC	CASSYTGQAQETQYF
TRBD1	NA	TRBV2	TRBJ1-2	TGTGCCAGCCAAGCGCGGCCCCGACAGGGTCTGACCTTC	CASQARPRQGLTF
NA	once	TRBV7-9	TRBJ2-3	TGTGCCAGCAGCCACAGGGAAACAGATACGCAGTATTTT	CASSHRETDTQYF
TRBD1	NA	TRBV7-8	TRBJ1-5	TGTGCCAGCAGCCCCCGGGACAGCCATAGCAATCAGCCCCAGCATTTT	CASSPRDSHSNQPQHF
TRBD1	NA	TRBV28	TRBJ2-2	TGTGCCAGCAGGCCGACAGGGGGCGGGACCGGGGAGCTGTTTTTT	CASRPTGGGTGELFF